This TCR beta chain is drawn from a study of blood T cell repertoires in COVID-19. The germline gives CDR1 KGHSH, CDR2 LQKENI. The CDR3 loop spans 16 amino acids. With 2 bases removed from V and 0 bases from J, the gap between germline ends came to 13 bases. Individuals drawn from approximately 26 US areas were about 18 to 95 years old. Two negative PCRs, clearance, or symptom resolution had been documented for recovered Cohort 3 donors. As originally analysed: Reference gene primer amplification yielded estimated nucleated cell counts. Assay: immunoSEQ multiplex PCR; the TCRdb copy retains only in-frame clones and omits some. Clonal size and the V and J genes are those of that table, whereas D and trimming came from the DNA. This sample has 400,000 to 450,000 clones, with roughly nine tenths found just once.

The receptor was isolated from a man aged 30 to 39 who had recovered from COVID-19. Sequenced input: PBMCs or T cells enriched from blood (not recorded which). The chain links TRBV18 to TRBJ1-1; D possibly corresponds to TRBD1 (5 bases). CDR3 sequence reads: CASSPTGGNMNTEAFF. The CDR3 DNA sequence: TGTGCCAGCTCACCAACCGGGGGGAACATGAACACTGAAGCTTTCTTT.